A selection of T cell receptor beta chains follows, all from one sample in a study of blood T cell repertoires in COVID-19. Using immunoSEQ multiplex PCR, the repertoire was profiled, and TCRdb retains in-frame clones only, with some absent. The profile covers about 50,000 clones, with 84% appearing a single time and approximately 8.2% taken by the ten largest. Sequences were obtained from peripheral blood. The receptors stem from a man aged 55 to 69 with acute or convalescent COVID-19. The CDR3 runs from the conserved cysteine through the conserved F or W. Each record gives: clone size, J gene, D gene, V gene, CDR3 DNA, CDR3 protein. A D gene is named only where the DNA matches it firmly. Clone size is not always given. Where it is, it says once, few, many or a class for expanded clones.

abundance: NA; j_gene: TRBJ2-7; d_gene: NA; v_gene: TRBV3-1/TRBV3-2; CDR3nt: TGTGCCAGCAGCCAAGATCAGGGCCAATGGGTCGGGCAGTACTTC; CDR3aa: CASSQDQGQWVGQYF
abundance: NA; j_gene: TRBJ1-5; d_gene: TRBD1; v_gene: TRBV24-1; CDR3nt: TGTGCCACCCAGGGACAGGGCAATCAGCCCCAGCATTTT; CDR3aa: CATQGQGNQPQHF
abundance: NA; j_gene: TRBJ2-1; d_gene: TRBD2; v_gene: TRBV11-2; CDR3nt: TGTGCCAGCAGCTGGACAATAACGGGACTAGCGGCGCACAATGAGCAGTTCTTC; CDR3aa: CASSWTITGLAAHNEQFF
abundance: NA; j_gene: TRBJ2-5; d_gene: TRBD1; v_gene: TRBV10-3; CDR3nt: TGTGCCACGTCCCCGGGACAGGGTGCAGCGTTTTCTGAGACCCAGTACTTC; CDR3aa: CATSPGQGAAFSETQYF
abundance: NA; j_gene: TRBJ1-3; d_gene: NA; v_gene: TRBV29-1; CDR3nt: TGCAGCGTTGGGGAGTCGGGGGGAAACACCATATATTTT; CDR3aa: CSVGESGGNTIYF
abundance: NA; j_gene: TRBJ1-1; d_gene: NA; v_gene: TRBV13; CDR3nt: TGTGCCAGCAGCCTACAGGGAACTGAAGCTTTCTTT; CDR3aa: CASSLQGTEAFF
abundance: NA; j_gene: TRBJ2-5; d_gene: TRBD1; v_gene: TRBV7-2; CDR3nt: TGTGCCAGCAGCATTCGACAGGGTAAAGAGACCCAGTACTTC; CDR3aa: CASSIRQGKETQYF
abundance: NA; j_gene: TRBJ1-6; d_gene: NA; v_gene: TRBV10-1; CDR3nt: TGCGCCAGCATTTGGACAGCGGATTCACCCCTCCACTTT; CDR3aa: CASIWTADSPLHF
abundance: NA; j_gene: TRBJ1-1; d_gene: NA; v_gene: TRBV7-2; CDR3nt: TGTGCCAGCAGCTTACAGGGGATAGGCACTGAAGCTTTCTTT; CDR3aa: CASSLQGIGTEAFF
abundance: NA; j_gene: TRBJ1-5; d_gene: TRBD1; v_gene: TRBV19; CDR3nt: TGTGCCAGTAGGGACAGGAGTATTAGCAATCAGCCCCAGCATTTT; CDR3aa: CASRDRSISNQPQHF
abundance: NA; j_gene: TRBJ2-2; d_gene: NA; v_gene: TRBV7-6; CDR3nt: TGTGCCAGCAGACCGGACAGCTCGAACACCGGGGAGCTGTTTTTT; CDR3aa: CASRPDSSNTGELFF
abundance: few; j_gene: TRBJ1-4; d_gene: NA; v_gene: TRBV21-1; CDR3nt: TGTGCCAGCAGCAAAGCTGAAGGGACAGGAGGGGAAAAACTGTTTTTT; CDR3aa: CASSKAEGTGGEKLFF
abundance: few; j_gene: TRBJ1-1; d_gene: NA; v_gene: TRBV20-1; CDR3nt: TGCAGTGCTAGTGGGGACAATGCTTGGCGGGCCACTGAAGCTTTCTTT; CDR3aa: CSASGDNAWRATEAFF
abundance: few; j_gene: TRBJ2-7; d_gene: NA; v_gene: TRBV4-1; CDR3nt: TGCGCCAGCAGCCAAGAACTCCCGGGTCGACGAGTGCAGTACTTC; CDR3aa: CASSQELPGRRVQYF
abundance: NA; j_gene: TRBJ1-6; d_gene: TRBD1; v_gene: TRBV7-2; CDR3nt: TGTGCCAGCAGCTCTTGGGGGACAGGGGTCGATTCACCCCTCCACTTT; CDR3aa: CASSSWGTGVDSPLHF
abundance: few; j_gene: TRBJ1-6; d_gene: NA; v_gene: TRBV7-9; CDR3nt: TGTGCCAGCAGCTTATACGGTGAACGGTCACCCCTCCACTTT; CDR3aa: CASSLYGERSPLHF
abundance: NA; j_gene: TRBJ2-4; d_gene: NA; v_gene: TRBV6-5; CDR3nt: TGTGCCAGCAGTTACTCGTACAGAGACGCAAACATTCAGTACTTC; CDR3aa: CASSYSYRDANIQYF
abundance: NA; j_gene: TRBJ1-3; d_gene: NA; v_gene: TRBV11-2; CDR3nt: TGTGCCAGCAGCTTAGAGGGACACGCCGTAGCTGGAAACACCATATATTTT; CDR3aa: CASSLEGHAVAGNTIYF
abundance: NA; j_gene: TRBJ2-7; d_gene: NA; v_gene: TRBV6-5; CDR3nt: TGTGCCAGCAGCTCGGTGGGGGCCATCACCTACGAGCAGTACTTC; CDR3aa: CASSSVGAITYEQYF
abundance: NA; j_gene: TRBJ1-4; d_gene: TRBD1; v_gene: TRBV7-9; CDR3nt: TGTGCCAGCAGCCCACGGACAGGACGGAGGGGAGAAAAACTGTTTTTT; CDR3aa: CASSPRTGRRGEKLFF
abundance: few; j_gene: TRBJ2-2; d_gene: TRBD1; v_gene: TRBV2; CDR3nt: TGTGCCAGCTCCTCCGGGACAGAGAACACCGGGGAGCTGTTTTTT; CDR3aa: CASSSGTENTGELFF
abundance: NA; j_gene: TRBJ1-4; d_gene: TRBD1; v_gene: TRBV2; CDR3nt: TGTGCCAGCAGATTCGGACAGGGGAGGGAAACTAATGAAAAACTGTTTTTT; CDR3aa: CASRFGQGRETNEKLFF
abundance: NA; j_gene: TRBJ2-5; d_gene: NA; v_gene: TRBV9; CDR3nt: TGTGCCAGCAGCAGAGGCGGGGAGCAAGAGACCCAGTACTTC; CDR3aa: CASSRGGEQETQYF
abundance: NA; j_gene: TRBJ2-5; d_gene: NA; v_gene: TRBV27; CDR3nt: TGTGCCAGCAGCCGGCGAGGGATGGAGACCCAGTACTTC; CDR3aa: CASSRRGMETQYF
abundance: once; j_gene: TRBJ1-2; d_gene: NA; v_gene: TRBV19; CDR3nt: TGTGCCAGTAGTCCCCAAAGACAAGGCTACACCTTC; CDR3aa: CASSPQRQGYTF
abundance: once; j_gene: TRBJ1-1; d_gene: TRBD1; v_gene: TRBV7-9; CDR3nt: TGTGCCAGCAGCCCCGGACAGGGTAACTTTCTGGAAGCTTTCTTT; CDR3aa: CASSPGQGNFLEAFF
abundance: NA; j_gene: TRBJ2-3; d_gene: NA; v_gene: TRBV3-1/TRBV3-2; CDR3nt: TGTGCCAGCAGCCCAGGGGTGGTCAACACAGATACGCAGTATTTT; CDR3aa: CASSPGVVNTDTQYF
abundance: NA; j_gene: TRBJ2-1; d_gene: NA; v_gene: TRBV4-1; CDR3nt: TGCGCCAGCAGCCAAGATACAGACAATGAGCAGTTCTTC; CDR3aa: CASSQDTDNEQFF
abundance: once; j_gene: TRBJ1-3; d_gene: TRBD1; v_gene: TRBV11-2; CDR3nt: TGTGCCAGCAGCCTAGGACAGGGCTTTGGGGGAGGTCCTGGAAACACCATATATTTT; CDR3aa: CASSLGQGFGGGPGNTIYF
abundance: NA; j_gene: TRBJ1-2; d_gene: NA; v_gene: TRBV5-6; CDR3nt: TGTGCCAGCAGCGAACGGGTCTATGGCTACACCTTC; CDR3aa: CASSERVYGYTF
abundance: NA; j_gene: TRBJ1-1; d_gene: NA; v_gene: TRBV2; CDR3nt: TGTGCCAGCAGTCGGGAGGGGAGAAGGACTGAAGCTTTCTTT; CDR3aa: CASSREGRRTEAFF
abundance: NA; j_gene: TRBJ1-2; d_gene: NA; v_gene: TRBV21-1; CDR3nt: TGTGCCAGCAGCGGGCAGAACTATGGCTACACCTTC; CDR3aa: CASSGQNYGYTF
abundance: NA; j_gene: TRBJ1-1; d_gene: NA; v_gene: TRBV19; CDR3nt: TGTGCCAGTAGTATAGTAGGGGGACGTGAAGCTTTCTTT; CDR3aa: CASSIVGGREAFF
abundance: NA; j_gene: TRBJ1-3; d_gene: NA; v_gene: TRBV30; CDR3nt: TGTGCCTGTCCCCGAGGCTCTGGAAACACCATATATTTT; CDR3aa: CACPRGSGNTIYF
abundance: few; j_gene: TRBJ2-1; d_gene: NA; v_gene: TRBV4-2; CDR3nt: TGTGCCAGCAGCCAAGTGCAGGGCTCCTACAATGAGCAGTTCTTC; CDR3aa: CASSQVQGSYNEQFF